The 21 T cell receptor beta chains listed next were all sequenced from one sample in a study of a mutant IDH1 vaccine in newly diagnosed glioma. Time point in this sample: week 23, last vaccination. Doses consisted of 300 ug of mutant IDH1 20-mer peptide each, paired with topical imiquimod. These receptors' antigens are unknown. Profiling relied on immunoSEQ multiplex PCR, and the TCRdb table lists in-frame clones only, not all of them. Of approximately 50,000 clones detected, over 70% appear once; the ten largest clones hold roughly 1.4%. This material consisted of PBMCs, taken from a glioma patient whose treatment included an IDH1 peptide vaccine. The receptors come from a man aged 35 to 55 with glioma.

The chain has TRBV14 and TRBJ2-5, with 14 bases matching TRBD2. The DNA end is a closer match to TRBJ2-7, so the J assignment may be wrong. This CDR3 is built from 17 residues. Germline V CDR1 and CDR2: SGHDN, FVKESK. The CDR3: CASSQKRGLAGAYEQYF. The DNA of the CDR3 is TGTGCCAGCAGCCAAAAGAGGGGACTAGCGGGAGCCTACGAGCAGTACTTC.

The CDR3 sequence: CASSRGGDTQYF. CDR3 DNA: TGTGCCAGCAGTAGGGGAGGGGATACGCAGTATTTT. The rearrangement links TRBV6-1 to TRBJ2-3, with 7 bases fitting TRBD2. Germline CDR1 MNHNS, CDR2 SASEGT. Germline trimming cut 5 bases from V and 6 bases from J; bases unmatched to any gene: 2. CDR3 length: 12 amino acids.

This clone was recorded a few times. The rearrangement uses TRBV18 and TRBJ1-1; TRBD1 matches at 7 bases. V trimming: 4 bases; J trimming: 0 bases; junction bases outside the gene matches: 5. Germline assignment: CDR1 KGHSH and CDR2 LQKENI. CDR3 length equals 15 residues. The DNA of the CDR3 is TGTGCCAGCTCACGCGGGACAGCAATGAACACTGAAGCTTTCTTT. This codes for CASSRGTAMNTEAFF.

The chain recombines TRBV6-1 with TRBJ1-4; unclear D gene. V shed 4 bases and J shed 7 bases, with 22 bases lying between them. Germline V gene data show CDR1 as MNHNS and CDR2 as SASEGT. The CDR3 runs 17 residues. The chain's CDR3 is CASSASQYYKSSEKLFF. The CDR3 DNA reads TGTGCCAGCAGTGCAAGCCAATACTACAAGAGCAGTGAAAAACTGTTTTTT.

V and J are TRBV4-1 and TRBJ2-7; 7 positions match TRBD2. CDR1 is MGHRA and CDR2 is YSYEKL in the germline V gene. CDR3 length equals 16 residues. V gave up 0 bases and J gave up 2 bases; unmatched junction bases: 7. The CDR3 nucleotides are TGCGCCAGCAGCCAAGATCTGCGGGAGAGGCCCTACGAGCAGTACTTC. Translation: CASSQDLRERPYEQYF.

The CDR3 sequence is CASSDSWGRGYQSQQYF. The CDR3 nucleotides read TGTGCCAGCAGTGACTCCTGGGGCAGGGGTTACCAAAGCCAGCAGTACTTC. The chain has TRBV6-4 and TRBJ2-7; perhaps TRBD1 as D (6 bases). Germline assignment: CDR1 MRHNA and CDR2 SNTAGT. V lost 0 bases and J 8 bases, leaving 23 bases between the germline ends. The CDR3 extends over 17 amino acids.

The table lists this clone with a count of one. V gene TRBV2 combines with J gene TRBJ1-4; the D is unclear. The V and J ends lost 3 bases and 4 bases respectively, with 12 bases between them. CDR1 SNHLY and CDR2 FYNNEI come from the germline V gene. The CDR3 totals 15 residues. This CDR3 reads CASSERQAINEKLFF. As DNA, the CDR3 is TGTGCCAGCAGTGAGAGGCAGGCTATTAATGAAAAACTGTTTTTT.

The genes are TRBV15 and TRBJ2-1; a possible D gene is TRBD2 (5 bases). Germline V CDR1 and CDR2: LNHNV, YYDKDF (reference sequence). The V end was cut by 1 base, the J end by 5 bases, with 15 bases between. The CDR3 has 16 amino acids. DNA of the CDR3: TGTGCCACCAGCAGAGTTCTCGGCGGGCCCGACAATGAGCAGTTCTTC. This gives the protein CATSRVLGGPDNEQFF.

This clone has only a few counts. The chain links TRBV4-2 to TRBJ2-6; D is possibly TRBD1 or TRBD2 (5 bases each). V dropped 6 bases and J dropped 0 bases, with 21 bases sitting between them. From germline, CDR1 is LGHNA and CDR2 YNFKEQ. This CDR3 has 19 amino acids. In nucleotides, the CDR3 is TGTGCCAGCAGGGCGGGCGGTCAGGGTTTGGTCTCTGGGGCCAACGTCCTGACTTTC. Amino acids: CASRAGGQGLVSGANVLTF.

The V gene is TRBV7-8, the J gene TRBJ2-5; possibly TRBD1 for D (5 bases). This CDR3 comprises 15 residues. Looked up from germline, CDR1 is SGHVS and CDR2 is FQNEAQ. V was pared by 0 bases and J by 4 bases, with 12 bases between. The CDR3 protein is CASSLALQGLETQYF. CDR3 DNA: TGTGCCAGCAGCTTAGCGCTCCAGGGCTTAGAGACCCAGTACTTC. The whole variable domain, remainder taken from reference TRBV7-8 and TRBJ2-5, is GAGVSQSPRYKVAKRGQDVALRCDPISGHVSLFWYQQALGQGPEFLTYFQNEAQLDKSGLPSDRFFAERPEGSVSTLKIQRTQQEDSAVYLCASSLALQGLETQYFGPGTRLLVL.

In this sample, this clone turned up once. The chain joins TRBV5-4 to TRBJ2-1; D unclear. This CDR3 has 12 residues. Germline V gives CDR1 SGHNT, CDR2 YYREEE (reference sequence). V was cut by 0 bases and J by 6 bases, with 4 bases left in between. The CDR3, as DNA: TGTGCCAGCAGCTTGGTGGCCAATGAGCAGTTCTTC. It codes for CASSLVANEQFF.

This clone was found once. The chain links TRBV6-6 to TRBJ1-2, with a tentative D call TRBD1 (6 bases). The CDR3 is 14 residues long. The V gene's germline CDR1 is MNHNY and CDR2 SVGAGI (reference sequence). V lost 5 bases and J 0 bases, leaving 10 bases between the germline ends. In DNA, the CDR3 is TGTGCCAGCAGTCCCGGACAGACTAACTATGGCTACACCTTC. It is translated as CASSPGQTNYGYTF.

This chain connects TRBV18 to TRBJ1-4, with 8 bases matching TRBD1. In germline, CDR1 is KGHSH, CDR2 LQKENI. The CDR3 has 15 amino acids. V dropped 3 bases and J dropped 7; count of bases not matched to a gene: 7. The DNA of the CDR3 is TGTGCCAGCTCACCTGACAGGGGTAACGGTGAAAAACTGTTTTTT. As protein: CASSPDRGNGEKLFF.

The V and J genes are TRBV5-1 and TRBJ2-5; 9 bases are a match to TRBD2. The CDR3 extends over 19 amino acids. The germline V gene encodes CDR1 SGHRS and CDR2 YFSETQ. With V trimmed by 3 bases and J by 3 bases, 18 bases remained unmatched. The CDR3 here is CASSSGVTVASGAEETQYF. The DNA of the CDR3 is TGCGCCAGCAGCTCCGGGGTCACCGTGGCTAGCGGGGCAGAAGAGACCCAGTACTTC.

The chain combines TRBV4-3 with TRBJ1-2; tentatively, D is TRBD1 (6 bases). Germline CDR1 and CDR2: LGHNA and YSLEER. Trimming left V 3 bases short and J 0 bases short, with 11 bases between. The CDR3 spans 15 residues. The CDR3 reads CASSHQTGANYGYTF. DNA of the CDR3: TGCGCCAGCAGCCACCAGACAGGAGCTAACTATGGCTACACCTTC.

The CDR3 is CASSEMGGNTEAFF. The CDR3 DNA follows: TGTGCCAGCAGTGAGATGGGGGGGAACACTGAAGCTTTCTTT. This sequence joins TRBV25-1 and TRBJ1-1; the D gene is possibly TRBD1 (5 bases). The CDR3 extends over 14 amino acids. V was clipped by 3 bases and J by 1 base, with 9 bases between them. Germline CDR1 MGHDK, CDR2 SYGVNS. The full variable domain, with the rest looked up from reference TRBV25-1 and TRBJ1-1, is EADIYQTPRYLVIGTGKKITLECSQTMGHDKMYWYQQDPGMELHLIHYSYGVNSTEKGDLSSESTVSRIRTEHFPLTLESARPSHTSQYLCASSEMGGNTEAFFGQGTRLTVV.

The rearrangement uses TRBV2 and TRBJ1-5; tentatively, D is TRBD1 (6 bases). Looked up from germline, CDR1 is SNHLY and CDR2 is FYNNEI. The CDR3 runs to 14 residues. The ends were cut back, 1 base at V and 6 bases at J, with 10 bases in the middle. In DNA form, the CDR3 reads TGTGCCAGCAGTGAAGGACAGGTGGGTCAGCCCCAGCATTTT. The encoded protein is CASSEGQVGQPQHF.

The J gene is TRBJ2-1, the V gene TRBV5-6; TRBD2 aligns across 9 bases. Trimming cost V 1 base and J 4 bases; bases outside gene matches: 12. Germline lookup yields CDR1 SGHDT and CDR2 YYEEEE. This CDR3 contains 18 residues. The CDR3 sequence is CASSLPAGGMSPYNEQFF. The CDR3 DNA reads as TGTGCCAGCAGCTTGCCAGCGGGAGGCATGTCCCCTTACAATGAGCAGTTCTTC.

The V and J genes are TRBV6-5 and TRBJ2-1, with D tentatively TRBD2 (6 bases). The V end lost 9 bases, the J end lost 12 bases, and 15 bases lay between the germline ends. The CDR3 runs to 11 residues. CDR1 and CDR2 (germline): MNHEY, SVGAGI. CDR3 bases: TGTGCCAGAAAACGGGGGTCGGGGCAGTTCTTC. Protein sequence: CARKRGSGQFF.

This chain joins TRBV28 and TRBJ2-3; 7 nucleotides agree with TRBD2. The CDR3 is made up of 15 amino acids. V was clipped by 2 bases and J by 0 bases; unmatched bases: 2. Germline V gene sequence: CDR1 MDHEN, CDR2 SYDVKM. Here the CDR3 DNA reads TGTGCCAGCAGTTTACTAGCGGAAAGCACAGATACGCAGTATTTT. Amino acid sequence: CASSLLAESTDTQYF.

Here the CDR3 DNA reads TGTGCCAGCAGCCCTACAGTCAGGGGTTCAGATACGCAGTATTTT. Translated, it gives CASSPTVRGSDTQYF. V is TRBV7-2 and J is TRBJ2-3; D possibly corresponds to TRBD1 (6 bases). Per the germline V gene, CDR1 is SGHTA and CDR2 is FQGNSA. Trimming removed 5 bases at V and 4 bases at J, with 16 bases between. The CDR3 is 15 residues long.